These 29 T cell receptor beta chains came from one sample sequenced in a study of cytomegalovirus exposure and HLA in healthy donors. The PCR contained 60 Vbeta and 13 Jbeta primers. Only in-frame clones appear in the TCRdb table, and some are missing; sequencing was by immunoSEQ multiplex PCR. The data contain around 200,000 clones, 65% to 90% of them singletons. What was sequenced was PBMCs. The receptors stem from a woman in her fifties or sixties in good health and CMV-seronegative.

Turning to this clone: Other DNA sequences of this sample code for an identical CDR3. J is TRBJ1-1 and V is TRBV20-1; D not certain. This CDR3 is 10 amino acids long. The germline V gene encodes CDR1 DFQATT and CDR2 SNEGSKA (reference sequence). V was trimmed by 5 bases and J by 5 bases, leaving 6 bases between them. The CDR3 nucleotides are TGCAGTGCTCGGAGGACTGAAGCTTTCTTT. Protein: CSARRTEAFF.

As DNA, the CDR3 is TGTGCCAGCAGGGGGGGACAGGTCCTTAATTCACCCCTCCACTTT. Its protein product is CASRGGQVLNSPLHF. This chain joins TRBV6-5 and TRBJ1-6, with 8 bases that match TRBD1. Germline V gene sequence: CDR1 MNHEY, CDR2 SVGAGI. The CDR3 is 15 amino acids. V was pared by 6 bases and J by 6 bases, with 7 bases of the junction left unmatched.

In DNA, the CDR3 is TGTGCCAGTATTGGGACAGGGGGCGGTCAGCCCCAGCATTTT. This codes for CASIGTGGGQPQHF. V and J are TRBV19 and TRBJ1-5, with 12 bases that match TRBD1. With V trimmed by 7 bases and J by 6 bases, 4 bases remained unmatched. Germline CDR1 reads LNHDA; CDR2 reads SQIVND (reference sequence). The CDR3 length is 14 residues.

The CDR3 is CSVDLAGGTYEQYF. DNA for the CDR3: TGCAGCGTTGATTTAGCGGGAGGAACCTACGAGCAGTACTTC. J is TRBJ2-7 and V is TRBV29-1, with 10 positions matching TRBD2. This CDR3 has 14 amino acids. The V and J ends lost 3 bases and 2 bases, in that order; junction bases with no gene match: 4. CDR1 SQVTM and CDR2 ANQGSEA come from the germline V gene.

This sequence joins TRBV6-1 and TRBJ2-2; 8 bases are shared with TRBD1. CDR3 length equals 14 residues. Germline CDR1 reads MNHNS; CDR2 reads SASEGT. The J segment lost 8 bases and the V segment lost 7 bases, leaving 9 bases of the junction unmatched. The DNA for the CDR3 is TGTGCCAGCAAGTCAGGGGGCGCGGTGGGGGAGCTGTTTTTT. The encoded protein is CASKSGGAVGELFF.

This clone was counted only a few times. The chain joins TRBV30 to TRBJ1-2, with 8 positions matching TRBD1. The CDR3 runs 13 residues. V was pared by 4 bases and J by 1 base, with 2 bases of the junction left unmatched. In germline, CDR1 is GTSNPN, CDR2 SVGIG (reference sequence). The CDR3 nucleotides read TGTGCCTGGACCACAGGGGGTAACTATGGCTACACCTTC. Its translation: CAWTTGGNYGYTF.

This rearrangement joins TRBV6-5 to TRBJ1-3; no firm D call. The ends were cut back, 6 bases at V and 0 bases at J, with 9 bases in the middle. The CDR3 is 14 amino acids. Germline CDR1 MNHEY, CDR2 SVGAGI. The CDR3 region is CASRASNSGNTIYF. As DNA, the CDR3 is TGTGCCAGCAGAGCATCTAACTCTGGAAACACCATATATTTT.

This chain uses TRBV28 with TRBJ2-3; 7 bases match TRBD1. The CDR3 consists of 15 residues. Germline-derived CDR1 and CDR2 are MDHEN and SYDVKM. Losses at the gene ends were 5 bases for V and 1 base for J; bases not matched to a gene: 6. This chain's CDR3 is CASSTRTGRTDTQYF. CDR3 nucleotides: TGTGCCAGCAGTACCCGGACAGGTCGCACAGATACGCAGTATTTT.

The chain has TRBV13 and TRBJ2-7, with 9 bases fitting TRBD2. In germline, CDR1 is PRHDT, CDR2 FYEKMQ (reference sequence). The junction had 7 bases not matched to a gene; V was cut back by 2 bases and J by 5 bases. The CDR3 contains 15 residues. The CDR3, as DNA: TGTGCCAGCAGCTTACGCGGGAGGGTGTCGGACGAGCAGTACTTC. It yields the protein CASSLRGRVSDEQYF. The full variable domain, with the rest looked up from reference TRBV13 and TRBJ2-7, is AAGVIQSPRHLIKEKRETATLKCYPIPRHDTVYWYQQGPGQDPQFLISFYEKMQSDKGSIPDRFSAQQFSDYHSELNMSSLELGDSALYFCASSLRGRVSDEQYFGPGTRLTVT.

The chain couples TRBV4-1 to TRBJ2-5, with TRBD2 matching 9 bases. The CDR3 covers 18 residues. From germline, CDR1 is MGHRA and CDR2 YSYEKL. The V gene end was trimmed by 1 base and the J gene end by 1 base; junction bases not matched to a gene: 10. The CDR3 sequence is CASSQASGVALFQETQYF. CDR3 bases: TGCGCCAGCAGCCAAGCTAGCGGGGTAGCCTTGTTCCAAGAGACCCAGTACTTC.

Here the CDR3 reads CASSFADYYGYTF. In nucleotides, the CDR3 is TGTGCCAGCAGCTTCGCAGACTACTATGGCTACACCTTC. The chain combines TRBV5-5 with TRBJ1-2; D unclear. Trimming removed 2 bases from V and 3 bases from J, with 8 bases in between. CDR1 and CDR2 (germline): SGHKS, YYEKEE (reference sequence). CDR3 length: 13 residues.

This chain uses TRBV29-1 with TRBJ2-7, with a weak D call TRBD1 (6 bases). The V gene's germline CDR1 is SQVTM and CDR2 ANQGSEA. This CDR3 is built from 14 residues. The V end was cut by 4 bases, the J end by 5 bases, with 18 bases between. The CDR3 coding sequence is TGCAGCGTTGCGTCTGTACAGGGCGTCAACGAGCAGTACTTC. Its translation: CSVASVQGVNEQYF.

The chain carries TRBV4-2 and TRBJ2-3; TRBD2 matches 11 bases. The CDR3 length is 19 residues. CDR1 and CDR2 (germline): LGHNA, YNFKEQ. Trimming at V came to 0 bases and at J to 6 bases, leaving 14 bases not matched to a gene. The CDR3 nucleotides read TGTGCCAGCAGCCAAGACACTAGCGGGAGCCTCGGCGTCCGTGATACGCAGTATTTT. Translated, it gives CASSQDTSGSLGVRDTQYF.

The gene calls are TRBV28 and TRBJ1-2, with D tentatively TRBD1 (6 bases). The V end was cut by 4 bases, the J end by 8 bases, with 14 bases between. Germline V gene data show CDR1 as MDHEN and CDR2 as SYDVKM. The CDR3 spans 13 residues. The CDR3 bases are TGTGCCAGCAGTTCAGGACCCCAGGGGGGCTACACCTTC. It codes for CASSSGPQGGYTF.

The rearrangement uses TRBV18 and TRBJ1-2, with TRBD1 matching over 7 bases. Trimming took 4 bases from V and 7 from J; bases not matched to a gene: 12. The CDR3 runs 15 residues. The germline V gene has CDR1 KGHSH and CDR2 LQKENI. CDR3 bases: TGTGCCAGCTCACTCCTCACCGGGACAGCTACTGGCTACACCTTC. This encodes CASSLLTGTATGYTF.

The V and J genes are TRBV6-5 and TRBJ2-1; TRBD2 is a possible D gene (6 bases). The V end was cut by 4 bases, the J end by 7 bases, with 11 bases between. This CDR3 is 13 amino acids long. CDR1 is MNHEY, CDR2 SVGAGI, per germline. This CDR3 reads CASSSEGQNEQFF. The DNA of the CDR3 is TGTGCCAGCAGTTCGGAGGGCCAGAATGAGCAGTTCTTC.

The CDR3 coding sequence is TGTGCCAGTAAATCTAACTTGAACACTGAAGCTTTCTTT. Protein product: CASKSNLNTEAFF. The rearrangement uses TRBV25-1 and TRBJ1-1; D is unclear. Between the trimmed V and J ends, which lost 9 bases and 0 bases, there was a span of 11 bases. This CDR3 region has 13 residues. Germline V CDR1 and CDR2: MGHDK, SYGVNS.

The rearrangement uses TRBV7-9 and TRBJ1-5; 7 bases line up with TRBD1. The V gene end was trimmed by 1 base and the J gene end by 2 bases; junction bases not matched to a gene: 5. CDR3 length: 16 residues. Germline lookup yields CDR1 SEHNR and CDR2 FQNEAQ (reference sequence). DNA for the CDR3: TGTGCCAGCAGCTTAGTAAAGGGGGCTGGCAATCAGCCCCAGCATTTT. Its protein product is CASSLVKGAGNQPQHF.

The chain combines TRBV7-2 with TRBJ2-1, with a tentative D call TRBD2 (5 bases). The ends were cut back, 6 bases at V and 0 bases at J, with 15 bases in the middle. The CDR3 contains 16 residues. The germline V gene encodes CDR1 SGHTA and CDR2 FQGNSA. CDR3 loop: CASRLSGHDSYNEQFF. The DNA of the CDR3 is TGTGCCAGCAGATTAAGCGGCCACGACTCCTACAATGAGCAGTTCTTC.

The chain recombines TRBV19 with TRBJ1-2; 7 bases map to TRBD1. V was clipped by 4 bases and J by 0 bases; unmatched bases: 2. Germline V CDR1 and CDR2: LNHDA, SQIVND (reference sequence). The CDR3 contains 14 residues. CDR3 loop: CASSRGTANYGYTF. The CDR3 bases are TGTGCCAGTAGTAGAGGGACAGCTAACTATGGCTACACCTTC.

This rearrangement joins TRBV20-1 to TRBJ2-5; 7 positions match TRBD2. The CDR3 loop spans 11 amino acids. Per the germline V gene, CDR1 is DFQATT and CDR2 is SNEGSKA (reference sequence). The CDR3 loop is CRGGGRQTQYF. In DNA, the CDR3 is TGCAGGGGCGGGGGACGGCAGACCCAGTACTTC.

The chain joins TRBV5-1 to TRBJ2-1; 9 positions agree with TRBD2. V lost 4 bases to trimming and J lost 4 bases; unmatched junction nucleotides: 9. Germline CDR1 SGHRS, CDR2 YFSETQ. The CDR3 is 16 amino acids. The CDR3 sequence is CASSRISSGVYNEQFF. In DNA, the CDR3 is TGCGCCAGCAGCAGGATCTCTAGCGGGGTGTACAATGAGCAGTTCTTC.

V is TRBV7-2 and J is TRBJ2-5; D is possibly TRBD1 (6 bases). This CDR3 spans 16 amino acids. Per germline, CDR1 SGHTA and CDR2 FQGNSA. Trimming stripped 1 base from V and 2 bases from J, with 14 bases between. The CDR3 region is CASSLGGPYLQETQYF. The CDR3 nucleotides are TGTGCCAGCAGCTTAGGGGGGCCGTACCTGCAAGAGACCCAGTACTTC. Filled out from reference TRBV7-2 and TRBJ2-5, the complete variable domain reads GAGVSQSPSNKVTEKGKDVELRCDPISGHTALYWYRQSLGQGLEFLIYFQGNSAPDKSGLPSDRFSAERTGGSVSTLTIQRTQQEDSAVYLCASSLGGPYLQETQYFGPGTRLLVL.

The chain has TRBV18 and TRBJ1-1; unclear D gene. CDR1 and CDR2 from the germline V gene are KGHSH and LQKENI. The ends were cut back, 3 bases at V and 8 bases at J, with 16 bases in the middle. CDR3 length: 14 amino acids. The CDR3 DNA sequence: TGTGCCAGCTCACCTGAGGTTGTCGGCACCGAAGCTTTCTTT. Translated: CASSPEVVGTEAFF.

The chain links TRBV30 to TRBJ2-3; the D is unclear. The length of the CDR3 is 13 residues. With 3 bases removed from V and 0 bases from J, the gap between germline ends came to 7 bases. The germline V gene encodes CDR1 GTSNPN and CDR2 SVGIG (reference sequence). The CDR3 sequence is CAWSPSSTDTQYF. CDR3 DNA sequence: TGTGCCTGGAGCCCCAGTAGCACAGATACGCAGTATTTT.

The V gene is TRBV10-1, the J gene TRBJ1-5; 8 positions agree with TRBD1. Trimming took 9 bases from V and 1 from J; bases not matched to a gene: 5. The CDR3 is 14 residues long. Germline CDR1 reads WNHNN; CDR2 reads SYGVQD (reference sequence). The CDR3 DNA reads TGCGCCAGATCGGACAGGGCGAGCAATCAGCCCCAGCATTTT. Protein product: CARSDRASNQPQHF.

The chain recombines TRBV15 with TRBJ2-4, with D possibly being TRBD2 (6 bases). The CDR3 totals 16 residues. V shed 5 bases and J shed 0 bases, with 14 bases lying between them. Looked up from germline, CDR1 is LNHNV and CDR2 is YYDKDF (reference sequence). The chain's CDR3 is CATSPEAGLAKNIQYF. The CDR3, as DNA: TGTGCCACCAGCCCAGAGGCGGGACTAGCCAAAAACATTCAGTACTTC.

Here the CDR3 DNA reads TGCGCCAGCAGCCACGAGGGGCAGGGGGCAATGAACACTGAAGCTTTCTTT. It is translated as CASSHEGQGAMNTEAFF. The genes are TRBV4-1 and TRBJ1-1; 8 nucleotides match TRBD1. The CDR3 runs 17 residues. Germline CDR1 and CDR2: MGHRA and YSYEKL. V shed 3 bases, J shed 0 bases, and the junction held 9 bases outside the gene matches.

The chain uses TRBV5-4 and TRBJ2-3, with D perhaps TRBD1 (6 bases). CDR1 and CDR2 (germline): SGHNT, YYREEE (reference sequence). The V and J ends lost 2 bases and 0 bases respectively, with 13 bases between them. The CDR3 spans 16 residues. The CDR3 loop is CASSLAGVRSTDTQYF. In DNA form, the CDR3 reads TGTGCCAGCAGCTTAGCAGGGGTTCGTAGCACAGATACGCAGTATTTT.